A selection of T cell receptor beta chains follows, all from one sample in a study of liver allograft versus peripheral blood T cells. TCRdb analysed the reads with MiXCR anew, one entry per CDR3 protein. This repertoire shows around 12,000 distinct CDR3 sequences, 25% to 35% found once; its top ten account for about 2%. The receptors shown here come from a human patient who had a liver transplant. The graft donor may have contributed some T cells. The CDR3 runs from the conserved cysteine through the conserved F or W. Each record gives: CDR3 protein, CDR3 DNA, V gene, clone size, D gene, J gene. A D gene is named only where the DNA matches it firmly. Size values are once, few and many counts, or a class for expanded clones, and some rows have none.

CDR3aa: CASSESSRGQGFYEQYF; CDR3nt: TGCGCCAGCAGTGAGTCAAGCAGGGGGCAAGGTTTCTACGAGCAGTACTTC; v_gene: TRBV10-2; abundance: -; d_gene: TRBD1; j_gene: TRBJ2-7
CDR3aa: CAISEPPEAGGYTF; CDR3nt: TGTGCCATCAGTGAGCCGCCGGAAGCCGGTGGCTACACCTTC; v_gene: TRBV10-3; abundance: many; d_gene: -; j_gene: TRBJ1-2
CDR3aa: CAISESLRQGGTRGEAFF; CDR3nt: TGTGCCATCAGTGAGTCCCTCAGACAGGGCGGAACGAGAGGTGAAGCTTTCTTT; v_gene: TRBV10-3; abundance: -; d_gene: TRBD1; j_gene: TRBJ1-1
CDR3aa: CSARTAGTRNTIYF; CDR3nt: TGCAGTGCCAGAACGGCGGGGACCCGAAACACCATATATTTT; v_gene: TRBV20-1; abundance: -; d_gene: -; j_gene: TRBJ1-3
CDR3aa: CSARGPLGAGNTIYF; CDR3nt: TGCAGTGCTAGGGGGCCTTTAGGGGCTGGAAACACCATATATTTT; v_gene: TRBV20-1; abundance: -; d_gene: -; j_gene: TRBJ1-3
CDR3aa: CSADRVDGNQPQHF; CDR3nt: TGCAGTGCTGACAGGGTCGATGGCAATCAGCCCCAGCATTTT; v_gene: TRBV20-1; abundance: -; d_gene: TRBD1; j_gene: TRBJ1-5
CDR3aa: CASSTSGGAGDTQYF; CDR3nt: TGTGCCAGCAGCACTAGCGGGGGGGCGGGAGATACGCAGTATTTT; v_gene: TRBV7-3; abundance: -; d_gene: TRBD2; j_gene: TRBJ2-3
CDR3aa: CASSYDRGTQETQYF; CDR3nt: TGTGCCAGCAGTTACGACAGGGGTACACAAGAGACCCAGTACTTC; v_gene: TRBV6-6; abundance: medium-sized; d_gene: TRBD1; j_gene: TRBJ2-5
CDR3aa: CSVLNPGLAGVNEQFF; CDR3nt: TGCAGCGTTTTGAATCCGGGACTAGCGGGAGTCAATGAGCAGTTCTTC; v_gene: TRBV29-1; abundance: many; d_gene: TRBD2; j_gene: TRBJ2-1
CDR3aa: CASSPGGMNTEAFF; CDR3nt: TGTGCCAGCTCACCCGGGGGAATGAACACTGAAGCTTTCTTT; v_gene: TRBV18; abundance: medium-sized; d_gene: -; j_gene: TRBJ1-1
CDR3aa: CASSPSPTVSYNEQFF; CDR3nt: TGTGCCAGCAGCCCCTCCCCGACTGTCTCCTACAATGAGCAGTTCTTC; v_gene: TRBV14; abundance: -; d_gene: -; j_gene: TRBJ2-1
CDR3aa: CATSRDRTRPSNYGYTF; CDR3nt: TGTGCCACCAGCAGAGATCGTACTAGGCCGTCTAACTATGGCTACACCTTC; v_gene: TRBV15; abundance: -; d_gene: -; j_gene: TRBJ1-2
CDR3aa: CAWMRTGDNEQFF; CDR3nt: TGTGCCTGGATGAGGACAGGGGACAATGAGCAGTTCTTC; v_gene: TRBV28; abundance: -; d_gene: TRBD1; j_gene: TRBJ2-1
CDR3aa: CATSDRDRGKGETQYF; CDR3nt: TGTGCCACCAGTGACCGGGACAGGGGGAAGGGAGAGACCCAGTACTTC; v_gene: TRBV24-1; abundance: many; d_gene: TRBD1; j_gene: TRBJ2-5
CDR3aa: CATSREYPVMNTEAFF; CDR3nt: TGTGCCACCAGCAGAGAGTACCCTGTCATGAACACTGAAGCTTTCTTT; v_gene: TRBV15; abundance: medium-sized; d_gene: -; j_gene: TRBJ1-1
CDR3aa: CASSGTALPGYTF; CDR3nt: TGTGCCAGCAGCGGGACAGCCCTACCGGGCTACACCTTC; v_gene: TRBV6-5; abundance: many; d_gene: TRBD1; j_gene: TRBJ1-2
CDR3aa: CATSRDRQGELDGYTF; CDR3nt: TGTGCCACCAGCAGAGATCGGCAGGGGGAATTGGATGGCTACACCTTC; v_gene: TRBV15; abundance: medium-sized; d_gene: TRBD1; j_gene: TRBJ1-2
CDR3aa: CSAGDSADNSPLHF; CDR3nt: TGCAGTGCTGGAGACAGCGCCGATAATTCACCCCTCCACTTT; v_gene: TRBV20-1; abundance: few; d_gene: -; j_gene: TRBJ1-6
CDR3aa: CASSEEGQGVQPQHF; CDR3nt: TGTGCCAGCAGTGAAGAGGGGCAGGGGGTCCAGCCCCAGCATTTT; v_gene: TRBV6-1; abundance: -; d_gene: TRBD1; j_gene: TRBJ1-5
CDR3aa: CASSYADTLYGYTF; CDR3nt: TGTGCCAGCAGTTACGCCGACACCCTCTATGGCTACACCTTC; v_gene: TRBV6-5; abundance: -; d_gene: -; j_gene: TRBJ1-2
CDR3aa: CASSWSSNSPLHF; CDR3nt: TGTGCCAGCAGCTGGAGTTCCAATTCACCCCTCCACTTT; v_gene: TRBV7-9; abundance: -; d_gene: -; j_gene: TRBJ1-6
CDR3aa: CASTSSPNTEAFF; CDR3nt: TGTGCCAGCACCTCCTCGCCGAACACTGAAGCTTTCTTT; v_gene: TRBV7-2; abundance: -; d_gene: -; j_gene: TRBJ1-1
CDR3aa: CAITTRDDYEQYF; CDR3nt: TGTGCCATCACAACCAGGGACGACTACGAGCAGTACTTC; v_gene: TRBV10-3; abundance: medium-sized; d_gene: -; j_gene: TRBJ2-7
CDR3aa: CAWSDRDETQYF; CDR3nt: TGTGCGTGGTCGGACAGGGACGAGACCCAGTACTTC; v_gene: TRBV30; abundance: -; d_gene: TRBD1; j_gene: TRBJ2-5
CDR3aa: CASSEAGGNGYTF; CDR3nt: TGTGCCAGCTCCGAGGCAGGGGGAAATGGCTACACCTTC; v_gene: TRBV18; abundance: medium-sized; d_gene: TRBD1; j_gene: TRBJ1-2
CDR3aa: CASSLGQGARQPQHF; CDR3nt: TGTGCCAGCAGCTTGGGGCAGGGGGCAAGGCAGCCCCAGCATTTT; v_gene: TRBV5-6; abundance: -; d_gene: TRBD1; j_gene: TRBJ1-5
CDR3aa: CASSLEGLTEAFF; CDR3nt: TGTGCCAGCAGCTTGGAGGGTCTCACTGAAGCTTTCTTT; v_gene: TRBV5-4; abundance: many; d_gene: -; j_gene: TRBJ1-1
CDR3aa: CASSLPGTETQYF; CDR3nt: TGTGCCAGCAGTTTACCGGGGACGGAGACCCAGTACTTC; v_gene: TRBV28; abundance: few; d_gene: -; j_gene: TRBJ2-5
CDR3aa: CATSRDWSNEQFF; CDR3nt: TGTGCCACCAGTCGGGATTGGAGCAATGAGCAGTTCTTC; v_gene: TRBV24-1; abundance: many; d_gene: -; j_gene: TRBJ2-1
CDR3aa: CSARDPRTVISGELFF; CDR3nt: TGCAGTGCTAGAGATCCCAGGACCGTTATATCCGGGGAGCTGTTTTTT; v_gene: TRBV20-1; abundance: -; d_gene: -; j_gene: TRBJ2-2
CDR3aa: CASSFKKGQGSSGANVLTF; CDR3nt: TGTGCCAGCAGCTTCAAAAAGGGACAGGGGAGCTCTGGGGCCAACGTCCTGACTTTC; v_gene: TRBV7-9; abundance: few; d_gene: TRBD1; j_gene: TRBJ2-6
CDR3aa: CASSLRTSGSSSYEQYF; CDR3nt: TGTGCCAGCAGCTTACGGACTAGCGGGTCCAGCTCCTACGAGCAGTACTTC; v_gene: TRBV7-9; abundance: many; d_gene: TRBD2; j_gene: TRBJ2-7
CDR3aa: CASTVTSQANTEAFF; CDR3nt: TGTGCCAGCACCGTAACCTCACAGGCAAACACTGAAGCTTTCTTT; v_gene: TRBV7-2; abundance: -; d_gene: -; j_gene: TRBJ1-1
CDR3aa: CASSFSGGQGIHF; CDR3nt: TGTGCCAGCAGCTTCTCCGGGGGGCAGGGGATCCACTTC; v_gene: TRBV11-2; abundance: few; d_gene: -; j_gene: TRBJ2-7
CDR3aa: CASSSPLRVEDSPLHF; CDR3nt: TGTGCCAGCAGTTCTCCCCTCAGGGTTGAGGATTCACCCCTCCACTTT; v_gene: TRBV6-6; abundance: few; d_gene: -; j_gene: TRBJ1-6
CDR3aa: CASSVSLADNEQFF; CDR3nt: TGTGCCAGCAGCGTATCCTTAGCGGACAACGAGCAGTTCTTC; v_gene: TRBV9; abundance: -; d_gene: -; j_gene: TRBJ2-1
CDR3aa: CSVGGARGYSYEQYF; CDR3nt: TGCAGCGTTGGAGGCGCCCGGGGTTACTCCTACGAGCAGTACTTC; v_gene: TRBV29-1; abundance: -; d_gene: -; j_gene: TRBJ2-7
CDR3aa: CASVDREKDEQYF; CDR3nt: TGTGCCTCAGTGGACAGGGAAAAGGACGAGCAGTACTTC; v_gene: TRBV10-3; abundance: once; d_gene: TRBD1; j_gene: TRBJ2-7
CDR3aa: CATSREREGYEQYF; CDR3nt: TGTGCCACCAGCAGAGAGCGGGAGGGGTACGAGCAGTACTTC; v_gene: TRBV15; abundance: many; d_gene: TRBD2; j_gene: TRBJ2-7
CDR3aa: CASTWEGNTGELFF; CDR3nt: TGTGCCAGTACTTGGGAGGGGAACACCGGGGAGCTGTTTTTT; v_gene: TRBV19; abundance: medium-sized; d_gene: TRBD2; j_gene: TRBJ2-2
CDR3aa: CASSIPGRGQGTDTQYF; CDR3nt: TGTGCCAGCAGTATACCTGGACGGGGGCAGGGCACAGATACGCAGTATTTT; v_gene: TRBV6-5; abundance: -; d_gene: -; j_gene: TRBJ2-3